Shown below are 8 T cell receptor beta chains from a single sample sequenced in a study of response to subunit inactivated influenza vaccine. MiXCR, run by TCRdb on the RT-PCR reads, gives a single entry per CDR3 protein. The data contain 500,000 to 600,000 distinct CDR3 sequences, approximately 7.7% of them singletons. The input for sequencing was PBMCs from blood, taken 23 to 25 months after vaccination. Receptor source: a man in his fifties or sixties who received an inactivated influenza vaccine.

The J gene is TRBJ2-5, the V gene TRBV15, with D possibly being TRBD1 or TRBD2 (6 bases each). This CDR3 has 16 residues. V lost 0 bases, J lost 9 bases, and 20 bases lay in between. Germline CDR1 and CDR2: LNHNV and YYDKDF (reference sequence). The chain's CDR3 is CATSRDQEEGVGAQYF. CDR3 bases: TGTGCCACCAGCAGAGATCAAGAGGAGGGGGTCGGGGCCCAGTACTTC.

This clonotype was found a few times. DNA for the CDR3: TGTGCCAGCAGCTACCCCGAGCAGTATTTT. This gives the protein CASSYPEQYF. The chain links TRBV27 to TRBJ2-3; no clear D gene. There are 10 residues in the CDR3. CDR1 is MNHEY and CDR2 is SMNVEV in the germline V gene (reference sequence). Trimming removed 6 bases at V and 11 bases at J, with 9 bases between.

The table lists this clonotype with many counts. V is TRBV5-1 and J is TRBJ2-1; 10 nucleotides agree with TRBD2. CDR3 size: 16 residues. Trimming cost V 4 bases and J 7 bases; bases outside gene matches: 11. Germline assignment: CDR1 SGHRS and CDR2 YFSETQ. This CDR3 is CASSPRVAGGGNEQFF. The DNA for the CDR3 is TGCGCCAGCAGCCCCAGGGTAGCGGGAGGTGGGAATGAGCAGTTCTTC.

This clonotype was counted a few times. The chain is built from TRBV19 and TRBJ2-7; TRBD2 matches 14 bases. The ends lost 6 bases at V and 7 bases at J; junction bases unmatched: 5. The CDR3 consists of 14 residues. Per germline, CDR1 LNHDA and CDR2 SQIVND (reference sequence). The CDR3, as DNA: TGTGCCAGTAGAGGACTAGCGGGAGGTCGGGAGCAGTACTTC. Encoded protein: CASRGLAGGREQYF.

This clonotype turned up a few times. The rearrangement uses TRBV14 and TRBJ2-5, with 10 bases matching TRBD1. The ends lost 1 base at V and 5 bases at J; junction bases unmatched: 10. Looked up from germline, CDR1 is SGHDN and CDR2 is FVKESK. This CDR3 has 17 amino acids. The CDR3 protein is CASSQAMDRGFGETQYF. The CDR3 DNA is TGTGCCAGCAGCCAAGCTATGGACAGGGGGTTCGGGGAGACCCAGTACTTC.

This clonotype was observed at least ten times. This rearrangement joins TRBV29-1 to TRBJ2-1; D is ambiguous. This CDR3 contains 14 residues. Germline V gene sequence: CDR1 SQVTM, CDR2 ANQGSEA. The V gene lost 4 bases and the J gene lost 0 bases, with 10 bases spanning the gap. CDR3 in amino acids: CSVVAPSSYNEQFF. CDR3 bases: TGCAGCGTTGTTGCACCGAGCTCCTACAATGAGCAGTTCTTC.

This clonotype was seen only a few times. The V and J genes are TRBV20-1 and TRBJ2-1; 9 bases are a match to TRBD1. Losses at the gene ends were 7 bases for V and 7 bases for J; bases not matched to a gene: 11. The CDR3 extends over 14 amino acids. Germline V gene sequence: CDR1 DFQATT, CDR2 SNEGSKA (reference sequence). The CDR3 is CSVKPGQGDNEQFF. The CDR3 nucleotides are TGCAGTGTCAAACCGGGACAGGGTGATAATGAGCAGTTCTTC.

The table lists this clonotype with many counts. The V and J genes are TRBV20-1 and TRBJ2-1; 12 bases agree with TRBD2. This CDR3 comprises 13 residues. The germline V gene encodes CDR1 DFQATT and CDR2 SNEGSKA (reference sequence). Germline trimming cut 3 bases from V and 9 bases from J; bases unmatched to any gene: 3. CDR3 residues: CSASKTSGGEQFF. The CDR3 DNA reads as TGCAGTGCTAGTAAGACTAGCGGGGGTGAGCAGTTCTTC.